Below are 27 T cell receptor beta chains sequenced from a single sample in a study of post-analysis software for immune sequencing data. Points from the study as a whole: Comparison of patients with controls showed about 5 TRBV segments more frequent in patients, TRBV5-6, TRBV5-1 and TRBV20-1 among them.

These receptors have no known antigen. Each TCR beta cDNA library carried unique molecular identifiers. Using its own MiXCR run on the PCR reads, TCRdb lists one record per CDR3 protein. The table records a few hundred thousand distinct CDR3 sequences, 35% to 40% of them present only once. Sequenced material: blood. All receptors derive from a girl aged 10 to 17 with multiple sclerosis.

This clonotype has ten or more counts. A read error is possible here, since a much larger clone lies one base away. V is TRBV6-4 and J is TRBJ2-5; D uncertain. Looked up from germline, CDR1 is MRHNA and CDR2 is SNTAGT. This CDR3 has 13 amino acids. V was shortened by 4 bases and J by 11 bases, with 17 bases between the two germline ends. The CDR3 region has the DNA TGTGCCAGCAGTGTGCGCGAGAACAATGAGCAGTACTTC. As protein: CASSVRENNEQYF.

This clonotype was recorded at least ten times. This chain connects TRBV20-1 to TRBJ2-5; no definite D call. Germline CDR1 DFQATT, CDR2 SNEGSKA (reference sequence). V was clipped by 3 bases and J by 3 bases, with 8 bases between them. This CDR3 region has 12 residues. For the CDR3, the DNA is TGCAGTGCTAGGACGAGTGAAGAGACCCAGTACTTC. This translates into CSARTSEETQYF.

The CDR3 DNA sequence: TGCAGTGCTAGTAGACAGGGGTGGGCGAACTATGGCTACACCTTC. It translates to CSASRQGWANYGYTF. The chain links TRBV20-1 to TRBJ1-2; TRBD1 aligns across 8 bases. The CDR3 is 15 amino acids. Germline values: CDR1 DFQATT, CDR2 SNEGSKA (reference sequence). J was trimmed by 2 bases and V by 3 bases; bases with no gene match: 8.

This sequence joins TRBV20-1 and TRBJ2-5, with 10 bases lining up with TRBD2. The J call may not be correct, given that the DNA end is closer to TRBJ2-7. There are 14 residues in the CDR3. Per the germline V gene, CDR1 is DFQATT and CDR2 is SNEGSKA (reference sequence). Here the CDR3 DNA reads TGCAGTGCTGGAAGTGGAGCGGGAGGGTACGAGCAGTACTTC. Translated, it gives CSAGSGAGGYEQYF.

A remark on this clonotype: Possible read error: a much larger clone is one base away. The chain recombines TRBV7-9 with TRBJ1-2; no reliable D call. Germline CDR1 and CDR2: SEHNR and FQNEAQ (reference sequence). The germline V and J ends were trimmed by 4 bases and 3 bases, with 18 bases remaining between them. CDR3 length: 16 residues. CDR3 in DNA: TGTGCCAGCAGCTCCTTCCGGAATGAGCCTGACTATGGCTACACCTTC. Translating it yields CASSSFRNEPDYGYTF.

The V and J genes are TRBV20-1 and TRBJ1-4; 7 bases agree with TRBD1. The CDR3 is 14 amino acids. The V gene end was trimmed by 1 base and the J gene end by 8 bases; junction bases not matched to a gene: 7. Germline CDR1 reads DFQATT; CDR2 reads SNEGSKA (reference sequence). CDR3 DNA sequence: TGCAGTGCTAGAGGACAGGGAAGGGAGGAAAAACTGTTTTTT. It specifies CSARGQGREEKLFF.

Concerning this clonotype: With a much larger clone just one base away, this may be a read error. The chain recombines TRBV20-1 with TRBJ1-1; 7 nucleotides line up with TRBD1. Germline CDR1 reads DFQATT; CDR2 reads SNEGSKA (reference sequence). The CDR3 extends over 14 amino acids. J was trimmed by 1 base and V by 1 base; bases with no gene match: 3. The CDR3 bases are TGCAGTGCTAGAGCTGGGACAGCGAACACTGAAGCTTTCTTT. Translated: CSARAGTANTEAFF.

In this sample, this clonotype turned up once. CDR3 sequence (DNA): TGTGCCAGCAGCCTAACGATGGGGGGGAACACTGAAGCTTTCTTT. It translates to CASSLTMGGNTEAFF. The chain is built from TRBV7-6 and TRBJ1-1; a weak D match, TRBD1 (5 bases). Per the germline V gene, CDR1 is SGHVS and CDR2 is FNYEAQ. This CDR3 has 15 residues. V shed 5 bases and J shed 1 base, with 14 bases lying between them. Full variable domain (rest looked up from reference TRBV7-6 and TRBJ1-1): GAGVSQSPRYKVTKRGQDVALRCDPISGHVSLYWYRQALGQGPEFLTYFNYEAQQDKSGLPNDRFSAERPEGSISTLTIQRTEQRDSAMYRCASSLTMGGNTEAFFGQGTRLTVV.

Ten or more counts support this clonotype. The chain uses TRBV7-3 and TRBJ2-3; 14 nucleotides align to TRBD2. Per germline, CDR1 SGHTA and CDR2 FQGTGA. V shed 5 bases and J 6 bases; nucleotides not matched to a gene: 13. CDR3 size: 18 residues. The CDR3 spells CASSHYLGLAGVEDTQYF. For the CDR3, the DNA is TGTGCCAGCAGCCATTACTTGGGACTAGCGGGAGTCGAGGATACGCAGTATTTT. The full variable domain, rest sourced from reference TRBV7-3 and TRBJ2-3, is GAGVSQTPSNKVTEKGKYVELRCDPISGHTALYWYRQSLGQGPEFLIYFQGTGAADDSGLPNDRFFAVRPEGSVSTLKIQRTERGDSAVYLCASSHYLGLAGVEDTQYFGPGTRLTVL.

Worth noting for this clonotype: At one end the junction does not follow the germline gene, possibly because of a read error. The chain carries TRBV15 and TRBJ2-3, with 10 bases matching TRBD2. This CDR3 is built from 17 residues. Germline assignment: CDR1 LNHNV and CDR2 YYDKDF (reference sequence). CDR3 region: CATSRDRQREGTGTQYF. The CDR3 bases are TGTGCCACCAGCAGAGATCGACAGCGGGAGGGGACAGGTACGCAGTATTTT.

This clonotype was observed a handful of times. The chain is built from TRBV18 and TRBJ1-5, with a tentative D call TRBD1 (5 bases). Germline CDR1 KGHSH, CDR2 LQKENI. CDR3 length equals 16 residues. The V end was cut by 5 bases, the J end by 2 bases, with 16 bases between. Written as DNA, the CDR3 is TGTGCCAGCTCATCCGAGCAAGGAGGGGGCAATCAGCCCCAGCATTTT. Translated: CASSSEQGGGNQPQHF.

Comments on this clonotype: A junction end diverges from the germline sequence, so it may reflect a read error. This chain uses TRBV28 with TRBJ2-1; 9 bases are a match to TRBD2. The CDR3 runs 18 residues. CDR1 and CDR2 from the germline V gene are MDHEN and SYDVKM. The CDR3 bases are TGTGCTAGCAGTTCCCTCTGCACAAGCGGGGGGCCCTACAATGAGCAGTTCTTC. This encodes CASSSLCTSGGPYNEQFF.

The chain has TRBV29-1 and TRBJ2-1; 7 nucleotides line up with TRBD2. V lost 3 bases and J lost 4; bases outside the gene matches: 6. This CDR3 is 14 amino acids long. From germline, CDR1 is SQVTM and CDR2 ANQGSEA. The CDR3 reads CSVEEASGYNEQFF. In nucleotides, the CDR3 is TGCAGCGTTGAGGAGGCTAGCGGATACAATGAGCAGTTCTTC.

The chain has TRBV20-1 and TRBJ1-4; D not certain. The CDR3 runs 11 residues. With 3 bases removed from V and 8 bases from J, the gap between germline ends came to 7 bases. Germline lookup yields CDR1 DFQATT and CDR2 SNEGSKA (reference sequence). The CDR3 region has the DNA TGCAGTGCTAGCGGGGTGGAAAAACTGTTTTTT. It encodes CSASGVEKLFF.

This clonotype was detected only a few times. This may be a read error, as it is one base from a much larger clone. This rearrangement joins TRBV25-1 to TRBJ1-2; no clear D. CDR1 and CDR2 (germline): MGHDK, SYGVNS. This CDR3 spans 13 amino acids. This CDR3 is CASSEGTNYGHTF. The CDR3 DNA sequence: TGTGCCAGCAGTGAGGGCACGAACTATGGCCACACCTTC.

This clonotype was counted at least ten times. Relative to the germline gene, one junction end is altered; a read error may explain this. This chain connects TRBV6-5 to TRBJ2-6; 7 bases map to TRBD1. Germline CDR1 is MNHEY and CDR2 is SVGAGI. This CDR3 contains 18 residues. CDR3 sequence: CASRYWGKTGEGANVLTF. The DNA for the CDR3 is TGTGCCAGCAGGTACTGGGGGAAAACAGGGGAAGGGGCCAACGTCCTGACTTTC.

Turning to this clonotype: Given a much more abundant clone one base away, this may be a read error. The chain carries TRBV4-2 and TRBJ1-2; TRBD1 might be the D (6 bases). CDR3 length: 17 amino acids. The germline CDR1 and CDR2 sequences are LGHNA and YNFKEQ. CDR3 region: CASSQRASGAGAYGFTF. The CDR3 bases are TGTGCCAGCAGCCAAAGAGCCTCAGGGGCGGGAGCCTATGGCTTCACCTTC.

This clonotype was counted many times. The J gene is TRBJ1-2, the V gene TRBV24-1; D may be TRBD1 (5 bases). The CDR3 runs to 12 residues. The V and J ends lost 4 bases and 7 bases respectively, with 9 bases between them. CDR1 and CDR2 (germline): KGHDR, SFDVKD. The CDR3 reads CATSDSGPGYTF. DNA of the CDR3: TGTGCCACCAGTGACTCAGGGCCTGGCTACACCTTC.

Comment on this clonotype: A read error may be the cause here, since a much bigger clone is one base away. The genes are TRBV7-2 and TRBJ1-4; D possibly corresponds to TRBD1 (6 bases). Deletions cut 5 bases from V and 5 bases from J, with 12 bases between. Germline CDR1 and CDR2: SGHTA and FQGNSA. CDR3 length: 14 residues. In DNA, the CDR3 is TGTGCCAGCAGCCCTTGGGGGGCGAATGAAAAACTGTTTTTT. Translated, it gives CASSPWGANEKLFF.

This clonotype came up many times. The chain links TRBV11-2 to TRBJ2-4; the D gene is possibly TRBD2 (5 bases). V lost 3 bases and J lost 6, with 9 bases in between. Germline values: CDR1 SGHAT, CDR2 FQNNGV. The CDR3 runs to 13 residues. This chain's CDR3 is CASSFERGNIQYF. The CDR3 DNA reads TGTGCCAGCAGCTTTGAACGGGGAAACATTCAGTACTTC.

A word on this clonotype: This may stem from a read error, because a much larger clone lies one nucleotide away. The chain has TRBV12-3 or TRBV12-4 and TRBJ1-4; 7 positions agree with TRBD1. The CDR3 consists of 13 residues. V lost 6 bases, J lost 4 bases, and 2 bases stayed unmatched. Here the CDR3 reads CASRGQYNEKLFF. In nucleotides, the CDR3 is TGTGCCAGCAGGGGACAGTATAATGAAAAACTGTTTTTT.

This sequence joins TRBV7-2 and TRBJ2-3; D possibly corresponds to TRBD1 (6 bases). Germline V gene sequence: CDR1 SGHTA, CDR2 FQGNSA. The CDR3 spans 14 residues. Trimming removed 5 bases from V and 2 bases from J, with 11 bases in between. CDR3 DNA sequence: TGTGCCAGCAGCCTCACAGGGTACACAGATACGCAGTATTTT. Protein product: CASSLTGYTDTQYF.

On this clonotype: One junction end does not reproduce the germline sequence, and a read error may be involved. The chain recombines TRBV5-1 with TRBJ2-3; 7 bases are shared with TRBD2. Germline CDR1 and CDR2: SGHRS and YFSETQ. The CDR3 sequence is 16 residues long. CDR3 DNA: TGCGCCGGCAGCTTGGTTCTAGCGGCATACACAGATACGCAGTATTTT. It encodes CAGSLVLAAYTDTQYF.

This clonotype turned up a few times. V gene TRBV4-1 combines with J gene TRBJ2-3; D is perhaps TRBD2 (5 bases). The V end lost 3 bases, the J end lost 3 bases, and 13 bases lay between the germline ends. CDR3 length: 15 residues. CDR1 and CDR2 (germline): MGHRA, YSYEKL. The CDR3 loop is CASSQQRSGTDTQYF. In DNA, the CDR3 is TGCGCCAGCAGCCAGCAACGGAGCGGAACAGATACGCAGTATTTT.

This clonotype was observed a few times. The chain couples TRBV18 to TRBJ2-1; 9 positions agree with TRBD1. The CDR3 loop spans 14 amino acids. The V segment lost 5 bases and the J segment 3 bases; nucleotides outside the gene matches: 2. CDR1 and CDR2 (germline): KGHSH, LQKENI. The CDR3 here is CASSGQGIYNEQFF. DNA for the CDR3: TGTGCCAGCTCAGGACAGGGGATCTACAATGAGCAGTTCTTC.

Notes on this clonotype: Sequence at one end of the junction differs from germline and may be a read error. The CDR3 loop is CASGEGHRYGHTF. The CDR3 DNA reads as TGTGCCAGCGGAGAGGGGCACCGGTATGGCCACACCTTC. The rearrangement links TRBV2 to TRBJ1-2; D is possibly TRBD1 (5 bases). Germline V gene sequence: CDR1 SNHLY, CDR2 FYNNEI. The CDR3 consists of 13 residues.

The V and J genes are TRBV2 and TRBJ1-2; a possible D gene is TRBD1 (5 bases). CDR3 size: 15 residues. Deletions cut 5 bases from V and 3 bases from J, with 16 bases between. The germline V gene encodes CDR1 SNHLY and CDR2 FYNNEI. The CDR3 DNA reads TGTGCCAGCAGTCTCGGGACTCTTGTCGACTATGGCTACACCTTC. It specifies CASSLGTLVDYGYTF.